The 6 T cell receptor beta chains below come from one sample, sequenced in a study of regulatory T cells in long-lasting Graves disease (dated by TCRdb to the early 2020s). The sample's time point, from its label and the paper: newly diagnosed GD, antithyroid drugs for less than 3 months. For both TCR sequencing and RNA sequencing, RNA was extracted from PBMCs using TRIzol. To prepare the library, multiplex PCR was applied. TCRdb shows the sequencer as Illumina HiSeq 4000. To build TCR beta libraries, CDR3 regions were amplified by Arm-PCR using iRepertoire HTBI primers. TCRdb trimmed the raw reads at Q25, called clones with MiXCR and kept productive beta chains. Every CDR3 protein is listed once, alongside the most common genes and DNA of its rows. The table for this sample lists about 400,000 distinct CDR3 sequences; around 15% of them were counted only once. The ten largest make up around 21% of the sample.

The sample was also linked to a second study, of T cells in Graves' hyperthyroidism and ophthalmopathy.

This material consisted of peripheral blood mononuclear cells (PBMCs), taken at new diagnosis, from a patient treated with antithyroid drugs. Receptors were obtained from a woman aged 18-29 years with Graves disease. Donor details come from another sample of the same person, matched by shared clones.

In this sample, this clonotype turned up many times. The gene calls are TRBV12-3 or TRBV12-4 and TRBJ1-4; the match to TRBD1 covers 7 bases. J was trimmed by 6 bases and V by 1 base; bases with no gene match: 14. This CDR3 is built from 18 residues. The CDR3 here is CASSLGRGTGALYEKLFF. CDR3 in DNA: TGTGCCAGCAGTTTAGGCCGCGGCACAGGGGCCCTCTATGAAAAACTGTTTTTT.

This clonotype showed up many times. The genes are TRBV11-2 and TRBJ1-1; 7 bases line up with TRBD1. With V trimmed by 5 bases and J by 5 bases, 11 bases remained unmatched. The CDR3 length is 15 residues. The germline CDR1 and CDR2 sequences are SGHAT and FQNNGV. The DNA for the CDR3 is TGTGCCAGCAGCCCCCTAACAGGGGAGCGTACTGAAGCTTTCTTT. This sequence encodes CASSPLTGERTEAFF.

This clonotype was observed at least ten times. The chain has TRBV28 and TRBJ2-3; D might be TRBD1 (6 bases). The CDR3 runs 13 residues. Trimming pared 7 bases from V and 6 bases from J, leaving 14 bases between. CDR1 is MDHEN, CDR2 SYDVKM, per germline. The CDR3 bases are TGTGCCAGCACTCCCCCCAGGGGCGATACGCAGTATTTT. Its translation is CASTPPRGDTQYF.

This clonotype appeared many times. This chain joins TRBV4-1 and TRBJ2-7; D gene ambiguous. Germline-derived CDR1 and CDR2 are MGHRA and YSYEKL. V was cut by 4 bases and J by 0 bases, with 13 bases left in between. The CDR3 has 15 amino acids. The CDR3 sequence: CASSLRPENSYEQYF. The DNA for the CDR3 is TGCGCCAGCAGCCTCCGGCCAGAGAACTCCTACGAGCAGTACTTC.

This clonotype was picked up many times. This sequence joins TRBV28 and TRBJ1-1; D not certain. The CDR3 totals 15 residues. The germline V and J ends were trimmed by 6 bases and 1 base, with 15 bases remaining between them. Looked up from germline, CDR1 is MDHEN and CDR2 is SYDVKM. The CDR3 DNA follows: TGTGCCAGCAGCAGCAAAGCTCCACCGAACACTGAAGCTTTCTTT. Its protein is CASSSKAPPNTEAFF.

This clonotype was recorded at least ten times. The chain carries TRBV30 and TRBJ1-4; D is uncertain. This CDR3 comprises 11 residues. Germline V gene sequence: CDR1 GTSNPN, CDR2 SVGIG (reference sequence). V lost 5 bases and J lost 8, with 9 bases in between. CDR3 sequence: CAWGIGEKLFF. The CDR3 nucleotides are TGTGCCTGGGGCATCGGGGAAAAACTGTTTTTT.